Detailed here is one T cell receptor (beta chain). Its antigen remains unknown. The data belong to a study of response to subunit inactivated influenza vaccine. TCRdb processed the RT-PCR reads anew with MiXCR; each CDR3 protein has one entry. Of more than 550,000 distinct CDR3 sequences listed, approximately 12% are singletons. General study findings and limits: Each seasonal flu vaccination may recruit only limited new T cells, authors suggested.

The receptor's source is a man in his fifties who received an inactivated influenza vaccine. Sequences were derived from PBMCs from blood, sampled on the day of vaccination.

Here the CDR3 reads CASSLAGTSKSSYNEQFF. DNA for the CDR3: TGCGCCAGCAGCTTGGCCGGGACTAGCAAGAGCTCCTACAATGAGCAGTTCTTC. The chain links TRBV5-1 to TRBJ2-1; 9 bases are shared with TRBD2. The CDR3 runs 18 residues. Per the germline V gene, CDR1 is SGHRS and CDR2 is YFSETQ. Trimming cost V 0 bases and J 0 bases; bases outside gene matches: 7.